The clone carrying this TCR beta chain was detected a few times. Its specificity is not known. MiXCR was run by TCRdb on the 5' RACE reads, yielding one entry per CDR3 protein. This sample carries about 45,000 distinct CDR3 sequences, approximately 6.2% of them seen once, and the ten largest clones take 40% to 45%. The entry originates in a study of spatial heterogeneity in lung cancer. Study-wide background: Among detected sequences, beta-chain ones consistently exceeded alpha-chain ones in number. Raw-read counts averaged over ten per unique TCR and UMI combination.

Time point denoted: sample taken at primary tumor resection. General study points: At resection, ubiquitous expanded tumor TCRs appeared in blood more than at follow-up.

V lost 3 bases and J lost 4, with 12 bases in between. CDR3 size: 14 residues. This TCR came from a female donor with early-stage non-small cell lung cancer. The starting material was PBMCs, obtained at surgery. The chain joins TRBV12-3 or TRBV12-4 to TRBJ2-5; D perhaps matches TRBD1 (6 bases). The CDR3 sequence is CASSLIPRGETQYF. DNA of the CDR3: TGTGCCAGCAGTTTGATCCCCAGGGGAGAGACCCAGTACTTC.